The 3 T cell receptor beta chains listed next were all sequenced from one sample in a study of molecular identifiers for immune sequencing clone quantification. In TCRdb, the PCR reads were re-called with MiXCR into one record per CDR3 protein. Here the sample spans 63,000 or so distinct CDR3 sequences, around 17% being singletons. Sequenced sample: naive CD8+ T cells from blood, with Jurkat cell RNA spiked in. Stated subset: FACS-sorted CD8+CD4-CCR7+CD45RA+ naive T cells. The receptors were gathered from a human donor in good health. Some libraries in this study had Jurkat cell RNA spiked in.

In the case of this clonotype: Just one base apart from a much larger clone, this may be a read error. V is TRBV5-6 and J is TRBJ1-1; D remains unclear. Germline V gene data show CDR1 as SGHDT and CDR2 as YYEEEE. The CDR3 consists of 13 residues. V shed 1 base and J shed 4 bases, with 8 bases lying between them. The CDR3 DNA reads as TGTGCCAGCAGCTTGTCAGCGGCCACTGAAGCTTTCTTT. Its protein is CASSLSAATEAFF.

A word on this clonotype: A read error is possible here, since a much larger clone lies one base away. This CDR3 is CASGDRHMYF. In DNA form, the CDR3 reads TGTGCCAGCGGGGACAGGCACATGTACTTC. V gene TRBV2 combines with J gene TRBJ2-5; TRBD1 matches at 8 bases. CDR3 size: 10 residues. The J segment lost 13 bases and the V segment lost 8 bases, leaving 6 bases of the junction unmatched. The germline V gene encodes CDR1 SNHLY and CDR2 FYNNEI.

The sample holds a few counts of this clonotype. CDR3 amino acids: CASASGGENYEQYF. DNA for the CDR3: TGTGCCAGCGCCTCAGGGGGGGAGAATTACGAGCAGTACTTC. The V gene is TRBV28, the J gene TRBJ2-7, with D perhaps matching TRBD1 or TRBD2 (7 bases each). The length of the CDR3 is 14 residues. Per germline, CDR1 MDHEN and CDR2 SYDVKM. Trimming stripped 8 bases from V and 4 bases from J, with 18 bases between.